The rows below give T cell receptor beta chains drawn from one sample of a study of T cells after yellow fever vaccination. Using its own MiXCR run on the 5' RACE reads, TCRdb lists one record per CDR3 protein. The sample lists around 310,000 distinct CDR3 sequences, 3.5% to 4.5% occurring once. The sample was PBMCs, taken 15 days after the yellow fever booster vaccination. Source of these receptors: a man aged 18 to 30 who received the YFV17D yellow fever vaccine. Each CDR3 is given with its conserved first and last residue. D genes are given only for firm matches. The listing skips clone size in some rows; elsewhere it reads once, few, many or a size class.

J,size,D,V,CDR3,DNA
TRBJ2-5,-,TRBD1,TRBV7-8,CASSSRDRKKETQYF,TGTGCCAGCAGCTCCCGGGACAGGAAAAAAGAGACCCAGTACTTC
TRBJ2-5,-,-,TRBV6-2/TRBV6-3,CASTRRGGGETQYF,TGTGCCAGCACGCGGCGGGGTGGCGGGGAGACCCAGTACTTC
TRBJ2-2,-,-,TRBV2,CASRGVGGRGDGELFF,TGTGCCAGCAGAGGCGTTGGGGGGCGGGGTGACGGGGAGCTGTTTTTT
TRBJ1-1,-,-,TRBV18,CASSPNLDQPEAFF,TGTGCCAGCTCACCAAACCTAGACCAGCCTGAAGCTTTCTTT
TRBJ1-2,few,-,TRBV6-5,CASSSPTGDHYTF,TGTGCCAGCAGTTCGCCGACAGGCGACCACTACACCTTC
TRBJ2-1,many,-,TRBV6-5,CASSYSWGNEQFF,TGTGCCAGCAGTTACTCTTGGGGAAATGAGCAGTTCTTC
TRBJ1-4,many,TRBD1,TRBV27,CASRQGASEKLFF,TGTGCCAGCCGACAGGGGGCCTCCGAAAAACTGTTTTTT
TRBJ1-5,-,TRBD1,TRBV20-1,CSARVRRRQGALRDQPQHF,TGCAGTGCTAGAGTGAGAAGGAGACAGGGGGCTTTAAGGGATCAGCCCCAGCATTTT
TRBJ1-6,many,-,TRBV5-8,CASSTPGVNHPSSYNSPLHF,TGTGCCAGCAGCACCCCTGGTGTTAACCACCCAAGCTCCTATAATTCACCCCTCCACTTT
TRBJ2-7,-,-,TRBV2,CASNLGQYSYEQYF,TGTGCCAGCAACCTAGGACAGTACTCCTACGAGCAGTACTTC
TRBJ1-2,-,-,TRBV7-7,CASSRDILVGGYTF,TGTGCTAGCAGCCGCGACATCCTAGTGGGGGGCTACACCTTC
TRBJ2-2,many,TRBD2,TRBV10-2,CASSGLAGIGELFF,TGCGCCAGCAGTGGACTAGCGGGGATCGGGGAGCTGTTTTTT
TRBJ1-2,-,-,TRBV12-3/TRBV12-4,CASSLGALANYGYTF,TGTGCCAGCAGTTTAGGGGCCCTAGCTAACTATGGCTACACCTTC
TRBJ2-3,few,TRBD2,TRBV24-1,CATAGTTGDTQYF,TGTGCCACCGCCGGGACTACCGGGGATACGCAGTATTTT
TRBJ2-1,many,TRBD2,TRBV6-5,CASSYTGLAGGWFF,TGTGCCAGCAGTTACACGGGACTAGCGGGGGGTTGGTTCTTC
TRBJ1-1,many,-,TRBV27,CASIGPATEAFF,TGTGCCAGCATTGGACCGGCTACTGAAGCTTTCTTT
TRBJ1-5,many,-,TRBV27,CASVGASNQPQHF,TGTGCCAGCGTCGGGGCCAGCAATCAGCCCCAGCATTTT
TRBJ1-6,few,-,TRBV12-3/TRBV12-4,CASSPQGTANSPLHF,TGTGCCAGCAGCCCCCAGGGGACGGCGAATTCACCCCTCCACTTT
TRBJ2-7,many,-,TRBV11-2,CASSPIQGFDEQYF,TGTGCCAGCAGCCCAATACAGGGTTTCGACGAGCAGTACTTC
TRBJ1-6,few,-,TRBV3-2,CASSQVGTGGSPLHF,TGTGCCAGCAGCCAAGTGGGGACAGGGGGATCACCCCTCCACTTT
TRBJ1-2,-,TRBD1,TRBV29-1,CSARQGPYGYTF,TGCAGCGCCCGACAGGGGCCCTATGGCTACACCTTC
TRBJ2-2,few,-,TRBV27,CASSNSQGSGELFF,TGTGCCAGCAGCAATTCTCAGGGATCCGGGGAGCTGTTTTTT
TRBJ2-4,-,TRBD1,TRBV7-2,CASSLDRAQNIQYF,TGTGCCAGCAGCCTGGACAGGGCCCAAAACATTCAGTACTTC
TRBJ2-3,many,TRBD2,TRBV29-1,CSTLLSGGPGGTQYF,TGCAGCACCCTACTTAGCGGGGGCCCAGGAGGTACGCAGTATTTT